These 3 T cell receptor beta chains share one sample of origin, sequenced in a study of cytomegalovirus exposure and HLA in healthy donors. 13 Jbeta primers and 60 Vbeta primers were used for the PCR. Clones were read by immunoSEQ multiplex PCR, and TCRdb kept only the in-frame ones, dropping some. The sample yields fewer than 150,000 clones, roughly 70% seen once. The specimen was PBMCs. The receptors stem from a human donor in good health.

The V and J genes are TRBV4-1 and TRBJ2-1; D is possibly TRBD1 (5 bases). Germline V gives CDR1 MGHRA, CDR2 YSYEKL. There are 15 residues in the CDR3. Trimming left V 0 bases short and J 4 bases short, with 10 bases between. The CDR3 sequence is CASSQDPTDYNEQFF. CDR3 DNA: TGCGCCAGCAGCCAAGACCCGACAGATTACAATGAGCAGTTCTTC.

The chain combines TRBV13 with TRBJ2-1, with D possibly TRBD1 on 6 matching bases. Germline loops: CDR1 PRHDT, CDR2 FYEKMQ (reference sequence). Trimming took 1 base from V and 5 from J, leaving 15 bases between them. The CDR3 totals 16 residues. CDR3 sequence: CASSLADSPPNNEQFF. As DNA, the CDR3 is TGTGCCAGCAGCTTAGCGGACAGTCCACCTAACAATGAGCAGTTCTTC.

This clone was seen a handful of times. This chain uses TRBV5-8 with TRBJ1-3; 7 nucleotides match TRBD1. Germline trimming cut 5 bases from V and 0 bases from J; bases unmatched to any gene: 5. Germline V gene data show CDR1 as SGHTS and CDR2 as YDEGEE. CDR3 length: 15 residues. The CDR3 DNA sequence: TGTGCCAGCAGTCGGGACAGCTACTCTGGAAACACCATATATTTT. It is translated as CASSRDSYSGNTIYF. The complete variable domain, with remaining parts taken from reference TRBV5-8 and TRBJ1-3, reads EAGVTQSPTHLIKTRGQQATLRCSPISGHTSVYWYQQALGLGLQFLLWYDEGEERNRGNFPPRFSGRQFPNYSSELNVNALELEDSALYLCASSRDSYSGNTIYFGEGSWLTVV.